Sequencing of this T cell receptor beta chain was carried out in a study of CD8 T cells in ankylosing spondylitis. This CDR3 contains 16 residues. Looked up from germline, CDR1 is SGHRS and CDR2 is YFSETQ. V was shortened by 4 bases and J by 4 bases, with 19 bases between the two germline ends. General study points: It appeared that ankylosing spondylitis blood was characterized by a TCR beta motif of about 8 highly homologous variants.

This clonotype was counted only a few times. Its antigen is currently unknown. TCRdb reanalysed the 5' RACE reads using MiXCR and keeps one entry per CDR3 protein. Found here are a few hundred thousand distinct CDR3 sequences, 20% to 25% of them singletons; the top ten hold about a sixth. The sequence was obtained from a male donor with ankylosing spondylitis. Sequencing was carried out using blood, either unsorted or a sorted T cell fraction (not recorded which). The genes are TRBV5-1 and TRBJ2-3; D possibly uses TRBD1 or TRBD2 (5 bases each). CDR3 nucleotides: TGCGCCAGCAGCCTACGGGGCGGAGTAGGGGCAGATACGCAGTATTTT. It translates to CASSLRGGVGADTQYF.